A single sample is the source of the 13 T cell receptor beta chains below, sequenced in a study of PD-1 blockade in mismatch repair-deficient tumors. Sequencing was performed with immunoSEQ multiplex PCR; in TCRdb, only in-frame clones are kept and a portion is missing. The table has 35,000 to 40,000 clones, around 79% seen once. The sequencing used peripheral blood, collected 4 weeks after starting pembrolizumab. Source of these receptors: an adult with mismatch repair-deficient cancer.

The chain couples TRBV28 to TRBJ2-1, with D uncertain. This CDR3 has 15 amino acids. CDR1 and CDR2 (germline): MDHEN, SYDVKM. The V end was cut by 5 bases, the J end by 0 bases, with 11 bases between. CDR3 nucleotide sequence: TGTGCCAGCAGTAAAGTCCGTCGCTCCTACAATGAGCAGTTCTTC. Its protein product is CASSKVRRSYNEQFF.

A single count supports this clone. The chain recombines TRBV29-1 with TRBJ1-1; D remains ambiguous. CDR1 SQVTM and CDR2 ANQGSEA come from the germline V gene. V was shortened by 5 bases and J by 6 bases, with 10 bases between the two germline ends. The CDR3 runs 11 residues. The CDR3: CSVRRVAEAFF. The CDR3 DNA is TGCAGCGTTAGGAGGGTCGCTGAAGCTTTCTTT.

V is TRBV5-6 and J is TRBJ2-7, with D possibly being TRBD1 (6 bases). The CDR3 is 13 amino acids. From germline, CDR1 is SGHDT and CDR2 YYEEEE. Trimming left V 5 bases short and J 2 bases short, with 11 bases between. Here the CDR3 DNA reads TGTGCCAGCAGTGATGGGGGCCCCTACGAGCAGTACTTC. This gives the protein CASSDGGPYEQYF.

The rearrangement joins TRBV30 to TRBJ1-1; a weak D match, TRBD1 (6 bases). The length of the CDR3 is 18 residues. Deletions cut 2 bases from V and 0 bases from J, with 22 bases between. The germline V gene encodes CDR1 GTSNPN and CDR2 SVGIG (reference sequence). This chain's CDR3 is CAWSPPPRGGPMNTEAFF. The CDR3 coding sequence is TGTGCCTGGAGTCCCCCACCGCGGGGGGGCCCGATGAACACTGAAGCTTTCTTT.

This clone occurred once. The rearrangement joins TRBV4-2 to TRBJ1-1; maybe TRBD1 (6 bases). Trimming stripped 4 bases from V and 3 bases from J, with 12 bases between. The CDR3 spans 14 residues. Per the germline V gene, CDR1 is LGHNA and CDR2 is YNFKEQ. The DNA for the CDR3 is TGTGCCAGCAGCCCCTGGGGGGGCGACACTGAAGCTTTCTTT. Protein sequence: CASSPWGGDTEAFF.

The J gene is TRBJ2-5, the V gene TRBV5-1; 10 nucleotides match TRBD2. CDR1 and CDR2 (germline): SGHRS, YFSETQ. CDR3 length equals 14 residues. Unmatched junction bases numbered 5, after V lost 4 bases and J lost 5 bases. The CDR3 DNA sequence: TGCGCCAGCAGCGTGACTAGCGGGTACGAGACCCAGTACTTC. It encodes CASSVTSGYETQYF. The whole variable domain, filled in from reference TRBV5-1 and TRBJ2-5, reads KAGVTQTPRYLIKTRGQQVTLSCSPISGHRSVSWYQQTPGQGLQFLFEYFSETQRNKGNFPGRFSGRQFSNSRSEMNVSTLELGDSALYLCASSVTSGYETQYFGPGTRLLVL.

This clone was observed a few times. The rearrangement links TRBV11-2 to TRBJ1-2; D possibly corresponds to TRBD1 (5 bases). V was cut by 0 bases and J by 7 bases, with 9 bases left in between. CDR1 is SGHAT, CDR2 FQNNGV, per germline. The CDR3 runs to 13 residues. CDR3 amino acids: CASSLETARGYTF. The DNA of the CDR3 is TGTGCCAGCAGCTTAGAGACAGCGCGTGGCTACACCTTC.

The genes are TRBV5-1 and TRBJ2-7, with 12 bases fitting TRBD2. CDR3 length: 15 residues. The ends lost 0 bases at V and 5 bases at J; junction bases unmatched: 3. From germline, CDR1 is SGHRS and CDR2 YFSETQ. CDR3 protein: CASSLATSGSNEQYF. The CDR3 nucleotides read TGCGCCAGCAGCTTGGCGACTAGCGGGAGTAACGAGCAGTACTTC.

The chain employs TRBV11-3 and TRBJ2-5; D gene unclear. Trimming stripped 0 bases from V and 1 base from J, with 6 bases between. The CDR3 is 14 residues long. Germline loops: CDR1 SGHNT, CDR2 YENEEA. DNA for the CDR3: TGTGCCAGCAGCTTAGATACCGCCCAAGAGACCCAGTACTTC. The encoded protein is CASSLDTAQETQYF.

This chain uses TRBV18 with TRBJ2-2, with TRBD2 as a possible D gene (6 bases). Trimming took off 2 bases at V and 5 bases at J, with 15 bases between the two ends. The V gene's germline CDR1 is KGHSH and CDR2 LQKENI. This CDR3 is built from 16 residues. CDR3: CASSPVLAQLTGELFF. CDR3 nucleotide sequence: TGTGCCAGCTCACCAGTGCTAGCGCAACTAACCGGGGAGCTGTTTTTT.

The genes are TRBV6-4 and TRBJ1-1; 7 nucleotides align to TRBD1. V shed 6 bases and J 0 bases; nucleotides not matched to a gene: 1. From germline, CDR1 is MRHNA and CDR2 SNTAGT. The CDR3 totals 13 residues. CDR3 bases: TGTGCCAGCAGGGACAGGTTGAACACTGAAGCTTTCTTT. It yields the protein CASRDRLNTEAFF.

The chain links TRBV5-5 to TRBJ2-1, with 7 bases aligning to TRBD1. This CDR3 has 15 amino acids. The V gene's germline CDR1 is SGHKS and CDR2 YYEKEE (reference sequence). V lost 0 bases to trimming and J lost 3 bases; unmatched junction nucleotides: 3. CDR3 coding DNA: TGTGCCAGCAGCTTGGGTGCAGGGGGCTACAATGAGCAGTTCTTC. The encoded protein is CASSLGAGGYNEQFF. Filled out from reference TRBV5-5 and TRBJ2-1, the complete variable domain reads DAGVTQSPTHLIKTRGQQVTLRCSPISGHKSVSWYQQVLGQGPQFIFQYYEKEERGRGNFPDRFSARQFPNYSSELNVNALLLGDSALYLCASSLGAGGYNEQFFGPGTRLTVL.

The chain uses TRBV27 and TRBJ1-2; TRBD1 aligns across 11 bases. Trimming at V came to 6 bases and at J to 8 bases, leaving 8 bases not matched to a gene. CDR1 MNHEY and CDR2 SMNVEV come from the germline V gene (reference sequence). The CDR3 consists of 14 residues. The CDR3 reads CASSSGTGGQGYTF. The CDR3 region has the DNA TGTGCCAGCAGCTCCGGGACAGGGGGGCAAGGCTACACCTTC.